The 25 T cell receptor beta chains reported below all come from one sample, sequenced in a study of blood T cell repertoires in COVID-19. Profiled with immunoSEQ multiplex PCR; TCRdb holds only in-frame clones, not every one. The sample consists of 300,000 or so clones, about 90% of them appearing once. The sample taken for sequencing was peripheral blood. These receptors were collected from a woman in her thirties with COVID-19, enrolled during active disease.

J is TRBJ2-7 and V is TRBV5-5; the D gene is possibly TRBD2 (5 bases). The V end lost 2 bases, the J end lost 1 base, and 25 bases lay between the germline ends. The germline CDR1 and CDR2 sequences are SGHKS and YYEKEE (reference sequence). The CDR3 runs 19 residues. As DNA, the CDR3 is TGTGCCAGCAGCTTTCGCGGCCCGTTTCTAGCCAAAAAATCCTACGAGCAGTACTTC. This codes for CASSFRGPFLAKKSYEQYF.

The V gene is TRBV9, the J gene TRBJ1-1; TRBD1 might be the D (6 bases). The germline gives CDR1 SGDLS, CDR2 YYNGEE. CDR3 length equals 14 residues. Trimming removed 4 bases from V and 6 bases from J, with 16 bases in between. CDR3 nucleotide sequence: TGTGCCAGCAGCCCCGAGGACAGAGTGCCTGAAGCTTTCTTT. The encoded protein is CASSPEDRVPEAFF.

V usage is TRBV15 and J usage is TRBJ2-5; TRBD2 matches at 11 bases. V was clipped by 1 base and J by 0 bases; unmatched bases: 4. CDR3 length equals 17 residues. Germline CDR1 and CDR2: LNHNV and YYDKDF (reference sequence). The CDR3 DNA is TGTGCCACCAGCAGAGGGGGGACTAGCGGCTACCAAGAGACCCAGTACTTC. This gives the protein CATSRGGTSGYQETQYF. Using reference TRBV15 and TRBJ2-5 for the parts outside the CDR3, the full variable domain is DAMVIQNPRYQVTQFGKPVTLSCSQTLNHNVMYWYQQKSSQAPKLLFHYYDKDFNNEADTPDNFQSRRPNTSFCFLDIRSPGLGDTAMYLCATSRGGTSGYQETQYFGPGTRLLVL.

This clone was counted once. The chain uses TRBV5-1 and TRBJ2-1; tentative D call: TRBD1 (5 bases). The germline V gene encodes CDR1 SGHRS and CDR2 YFSETQ. The V and J ends lost 4 bases and 1 base respectively, with 9 bases between them. The CDR3 is made up of 14 amino acids. The CDR3 spells CASSPRQSYNEQFF. CDR3 DNA: TGCGCCAGCAGCCCAAGACAGTCCTACAATGAGCAGTTCTTC.

The chain carries TRBV7-8 and TRBJ1-3, with unresolved D. The CDR3 sequence is 15 residues long. From germline, CDR1 is SGHVS and CDR2 FQNEAQ. V was clipped by 1 base and J by 4 bases, with 11 bases between them. The CDR3 DNA is TGTGCCAGCAGCTTAGATATCCGTAGAGGAAACACCATATATTTT. Its translation is CASSLDIRRGNTIYF.

The chain carries TRBV30 and TRBJ2-5; D unresolved. V lost 3 bases and J 5 bases, leaving 10 bases between the germline ends. CDR3 size: 12 residues. From germline, CDR1 is GTSNPN and CDR2 SVGIG (reference sequence). For the CDR3, the DNA is TGTGCCTGGAGCATACAGAGCGAGACCCAGTACTTC. Protein sequence: CAWSIQSETQYF.

The rearrangement links TRBV11-2 to TRBJ1-2, with 7 positions matching TRBD1. The J segment lost 5 bases and the V segment lost 5 bases, leaving 14 bases of the junction unmatched. The CDR3 is made up of 16 amino acids. From germline, CDR1 is SGHAT and CDR2 FQNNGV. CDR3 nucleotides: TGTGCCAGCAGCCCAGGGTTAGGGGGCGCAGGGTATGGCTACACCTTC. It encodes CASSPGLGGAGYGYTF.

The V gene is TRBV5-5, the J gene TRBJ2-5; the D gene is possibly TRBD2 (5 bases). The germline CDR1 and CDR2 sequences are SGHKS and YYEKEE (reference sequence). CDR3 length: 14 residues. Trimming cost V 5 bases and J 4 bases, with 15 bases left between them. This chain's CDR3 is CASRRGFGGETQYF. Written as DNA, the CDR3 is TGTGCCAGCAGGCGAGGGTTTGGTGGAGAGACCCAGTACTTC.

The V gene is TRBV5-6, the J gene TRBJ2-1, with 11 bases matching TRBD2. This CDR3 has 16 amino acids. The germline gives CDR1 SGHDT, CDR2 YYEEEE. V was clipped by 0 bases and J by 8 bases; unmatched bases: 7. CDR3 residues: CASSLGLAGKGDEQFF. In nucleotides, the CDR3 is TGTGCCAGCAGCTTGGGACTAGCGGGAAAGGGTGATGAGCAGTTCTTC.

This clone occurred once. J is TRBJ1-1 and V is TRBV9; TRBD1 might be the D (5 bases). The CDR3 contains 13 residues. Germline CDR1 is SGDLS and CDR2 is YYNGEE. The V end lost 3 bases, the J end lost 1 base, and 7 bases lay between the germline ends. The DNA for the CDR3 is TGTGCCAGCAGCGCCACAGGGAACACTGAAGCTTTCTTT. It yields the protein CASSATGNTEAFF.

The gene calls are TRBV28 and TRBJ1-2; D call uncertain. Trimming cost V 6 bases and J 6 bases, with 17 bases left between them. The germline V gene has CDR1 MDHEN and CDR2 SYDVKM. This CDR3 is built from 14 residues. Here the CDR3 reads CASSAAREADGYTF. The CDR3 DNA sequence: TGTGCCAGCAGCGCCGCCCGGGAAGCGGATGGCTACACCTTC.

The rearrangement links TRBV7-7 to TRBJ2-1, with D hard to call. V was trimmed by 0 bases and J by 3 bases, leaving 9 bases between them. The CDR3 runs to 15 residues. The germline V gene encodes CDR1 SSHAT and CDR2 FNYEAQ (reference sequence). CDR3 region: CASSLALAYYNEQFF. CDR3 DNA: TGTGCCAGCAGCTTAGCCTTAGCATACTACAATGAGCAGTTCTTC.

The CDR3, as DNA: TGTGCCAGCTCACCACCGGAGGGGAGCTCTGGAAACACCATATATTTT. Translated: CASSPPEGSSGNTIYF. This chain connects TRBV18 to TRBJ1-3; D is possibly TRBD1 (5 bases). The CDR3 sequence is 16 residues long. V was pared by 0 bases and J by 0 bases, with 9 bases between. Germline V CDR1 and CDR2: KGHSH, LQKENI.

This sequence joins TRBV24-1 and TRBJ2-5; tentatively, D is TRBD2 (5 bases). Trimming left V 5 bases short and J 4 bases short, with 13 bases between. Per the germline V gene, CDR1 is KGHDR and CDR2 is SFDVKD. The CDR3 spans 14 residues. The CDR3 sequence: CATSVPGWGETQYF. The CDR3 nucleotides read TGTGCCACCAGTGTTCCGGGATGGGGAGAGACCCAGTACTTC.

The chain is built from TRBV5-6 and TRBJ2-5; a possible D gene is TRBD2 (6 bases). This CDR3 is 14 amino acids long. Trimming took off 2 bases at V and 5 bases at J, with 13 bases between the two ends. The germline gives CDR1 SGHDT, CDR2 YYEEEE. This CDR3 is CASSFGGVGETQYF. In nucleotides, the CDR3 is TGTGCCAGCAGCTTCGGGGGAGTGGGGGAGACCCAGTACTTC.

This clone was seen only once. This rearrangement joins TRBV15 to TRBJ1-2, with 8 bases matching TRBD1. V was pared by 2 bases and J by 4 bases, with 6 bases of the junction left unmatched. Germline V lookup: CDR1 LNHNV, CDR2 YYDKDF (reference sequence). CDR3 length equals 15 residues. The CDR3 loop reads CATSRTGGVGYGYTF. The CDR3 nucleotides read TGTGCCACCAGCAGAACAGGGGGTGTCGGCTATGGCTACACCTTC.

The chain employs TRBV9 and TRBJ2-4; perhaps TRBD1 as D (5 bases). This CDR3 region has 16 residues. Germline CDR1 and CDR2: SGDLS and YYNGEE. The V end was cut by 3 bases, the J end by 0 bases, with 13 bases between. CDR3 nucleotides: TGTGCCAGCAGCGCAGACAGAGATCTAGCCAAAAACATTCAGTACTTC. Residues: CASSADRDLAKNIQYF.

This chain connects TRBV9 to TRBJ1-2; 11 nucleotides agree with TRBD1. CDR1 and CDR2 from the germline V gene are SGDLS and YYNGEE. The junction had 10 bases not matched to a gene; V was cut back by 4 bases and J by 8 bases. The CDR3 sequence is 15 residues long. In DNA, the CDR3 is TGTGCCAGCAGCCCCAGAGGACAGGGGGCGAGAGGCTACACCTTC. Its translation: CASSPRGQGARGYTF.

V usage is TRBV9 and J usage is TRBJ1-3; D may be TRBD1 (5 bases). The CDR3 contains 16 residues. Germline V lookup: CDR1 SGDLS, CDR2 YYNGEE. V lost 0 bases to trimming and J lost 4 bases, with 14 bases between them. The CDR3 coding sequence is TGTGCCAGCAGCGTAGATGGGGGGGTGAGAGGAAACACCATATATTTT. Amino acid sequence: CASSVDGGVRGNTIYF.

The chain links TRBV2 to TRBJ1-3; a weak D match, TRBD1 (6 bases). The V end was cut by 6 bases, the J end by 1 base, with 10 bases between. The CDR3 sequence is 14 residues long. The germline CDR1 and CDR2 sequences are SNHLY and FYNNEI. The CDR3 spells CASSQDRSGNTIYF. The CDR3 bases are TGTGCCAGCAGCCAGGACAGATCTGGAAACACCATATATTTT. Using reference TRBV2 and TRBJ1-3 for the parts outside the CDR3, the full variable domain is EPEVTQTPSHQVTQMGQEVILRCVPISNHLYFYWYRQILGQKVEFLVSFYNNEISEKSEIFDDQFSVERPDGSNFTLKIRSTKLEDSAMYFCASSQDRSGNTIYFGEGSWLTVV.

The V call is TRBV27, the J call TRBJ2-1; 10 nucleotides line up with TRBD2. Germline assignment: CDR1 MNHEY and CDR2 SMNVEV (reference sequence). V gave up 1 base and J gave up 6 bases; unmatched junction bases: 9. The CDR3 sequence is 17 residues long. CDR3: CASSLWPLAGDRNEQFF. Written as DNA, the CDR3 is TGTGCCAGCAGTTTATGGCCCCTAGCGGGAGACCGCAATGAGCAGTTCTTC.

The rearrangement uses TRBV11-2 and TRBJ2-1; maybe TRBD1 (6 bases). CDR3 size: 17 residues. V lost 4 bases to trimming and J lost 8 bases, with 24 bases between them. CDR1 SGHAT and CDR2 FQNNGV come from the germline V gene. The CDR3 bases are TGTGCCAGCAGCTCCCGGACGGAGGTTCACAGGGTGCATGAGCAGTTCTTC. This sequence encodes CASSSRTEVHRVHEQFF.

V and J are TRBV6-5 and TRBJ1-4, with 9 bases lining up with TRBD1. This CDR3 is 15 amino acids long. Germline CDR1 and CDR2: MNHEY and SVGAGI. After removal of 2 bases from V and 13 bases from J, the junction contained 11 bases not matched to a gene. CDR3 amino acids: CASSYTWTGEAGLFF. In nucleotides, the CDR3 is TGTGCCAGCAGTTACACTTGGACAGGGGAGGCCGGACTGTTTTTT.

This clone came up a few times. V gene TRBV6-4 combines with J gene TRBJ2-6; the D gene is possibly TRBD1 (6 bases). This CDR3 has 14 amino acids. The germline CDR1 and CDR2 sequences are MRHNA and SNTAGT. V was cut by 3 bases and J by 4 bases, with 7 bases left in between. The CDR3 protein is CASSEQGGANVLTF. Here the CDR3 DNA reads TGTGCCAGCAGTGAACAGGGAGGGGCCAACGTCCTGACTTTC.

The J gene is TRBJ1-2, the V gene TRBV28; D is ambiguous. CDR3 length: 12 residues. V lost 3 bases and J 8 bases, leaving 10 bases between the germline ends. CDR1 and CDR2 (germline): MDHEN, SYDVKM. DNA for the CDR3: TGTGCCAGCAGTTTGAGGGTGGGCGGCTACACCTTC. This codes for CASSLRVGGYTF.